The 29 T cell receptor beta chains listed next were all sequenced from one sample in a study of identical twins. TCRdb re-analysed the 5' RACE reads in MiXCR, keeping a single row per CDR3 protein. The sample carries some 1,600,000 distinct CDR3 sequences, less than 35% recorded once. The sequenced sample was cord blood. The receptors come from a newborn girl in good health.

The sample holds a few counts of this clonotype. The rearrangement uses TRBV28 and TRBJ2-5, with 8 bases identical to TRBD2. The CDR3 sequence is 24 residues long. CDR1 is MDHEN, CDR2 SYDVKM, per germline. V lost 2 bases to trimming and J lost 5 bases; unmatched junction nucleotides: 34. Here the CDR3 reads CASSLASGSGIFAQSRQIDETQYF. The CDR3 DNA follows: TGTGCCAGCAGTTTAGCCAGCGGGAGCGGAATTTTCGCCCAATCGAGGCAGATCGATGAGACCCAGTACTTC.

The V gene is TRBV19, the J gene TRBJ2-1; no firm D call. The CDR3 spans 13 residues. Germline CDR1 reads LNHDA; CDR2 reads SQIVND (reference sequence). With 11 bases removed from V and 3 bases from J, the gap between germline ends came to 14 bases. The DNA for the CDR3 is TGTGCCTGCCCAGAGGACGTCTACAATGAGCAGTTCTTC. This encodes CACPEDVYNEQFF.

Comment on this clonotype: Just one base apart from a much larger clone, this may be a read error. J is TRBJ2-7 and V is TRBV6-5, with 7 bases aligning to TRBD1. The J call could be wrong; TRBJ2-5 is a better fit for the DNA end. From germline, CDR1 is MNHEY and CDR2 SVGAGI. This CDR3 is 13 amino acids long. Here the CDR3 DNA reads TGTGCCGGCAGAAAGACAGGGTTGGAGACCCAGTACTTC. Its translation is CAGRKTGLETQYF.

This chain links TRBV2 with TRBJ2-3; 9 bases map to TRBD1. The germline CDR1 and CDR2 sequences are SNHLY and FYNNEI. V lost 8 bases to trimming and J lost 5 bases; unmatched junction nucleotides: 5. CDR3 length: 13 amino acids. CDR3 region: CASGTGLGDTQYF. The CDR3 region has the DNA TGTGCCAGCGGGACAGGGTTGGGAGATACGCAGTATTTT.

A word on this clonotype: A read error may be the cause here, since a much bigger clone is one base away. The J gene is TRBJ2-3, the V gene TRBV29-1; no clear D gene. CDR1 and CDR2 from the germline V gene are SQVTM and ANQGSEA. The CDR3 runs to 12 residues. CDR3 sequence (DNA): TGCGGCGTTTCGGGCCCCCCAGATACGCAGTATTTT. It encodes CGVSGPPDTQYF.

Remarks on this clonotype: It is unclear where the CDR3 begins or ends on the DNA, so no DNA is shown, and the CDR3 is as TCRdb lists it. V is TRBV11-2 and J is TRBJ2-7. 13 amino acids form the CDR3, both terminal residues included. Germline V gives CDR1 SGHAT, CDR2 FQNNGV. The CDR3 is CASSLVGRAGQYF.

For the CDR3, the DNA is TGCAGTGCCAGGAGGTCAGGATCATCAACTAATGAAAAACTGTTTTTT. Its protein product is CSARRSGSSTNEKLFF. The rearrangement links TRBV20-1 to TRBJ1-4; D unresolved. The CDR3 spans 16 residues. Trimming took off 6 bases at V and 0 bases at J, with 17 bases between the two ends. CDR1 DFQATT and CDR2 SNEGSKA come from the germline V gene (reference sequence).

This clonotype was picked up many times. J is TRBJ2-3 and V is TRBV2, with a weak D call TRBD2 (6 bases). V gave up 7 bases and J gave up 2 bases, with 13 bases separating them. CDR1 and CDR2 from the germline V gene are SNHLY and FYNNEI. The CDR3 runs 14 residues. CDR3 in amino acids: CASIGDSYTDTQYF. CDR3 bases: TGTGCCAGCATTGGGGACTCCTACACAGATACGCAGTATTTT.

A few counts support this clonotype. The V and J genes are TRBV10-3 and TRBJ1-6, with D uncertain. Germline V gives CDR1 ENHRY, CDR2 SYGVKD. This CDR3 has 18 amino acids. Trimming shortened V by 4 bases and J by 0 bases, and 16 bases separated the two germline ends. The CDR3: CAISGKDGSSSYNSPLHF. CDR3 coding DNA: TGTGCCATCAGTGGAAAGGACGGGTCGAGCTCCTATAATTCACCCCTCCACTTT.

This clonotype was counted a few times. The chain uses TRBV10-3 and TRBJ2-7; 8 nucleotides match TRBD2. The CDR3 covers 14 residues. J gave up 6 bases and V 0 bases, and 4 bases lay outside the gene matches. Germline lookup yields CDR1 ENHRY and CDR2 SYGVKD. CDR3 bases: TGTGCCATCAGTGAGTCGGGGACTAGTGGCGAGCAGTACTTC. Its translation: CAISESGTSGEQYF.

Only a few counts were recorded for this clonotype. This chain joins TRBV13 and TRBJ2-7, with D hard to call. V was pared by 0 bases and J by 10 bases, with 22 bases between. The germline V gene has CDR1 PRHDT and CDR2 FYEKMQ (reference sequence). The CDR3 covers 16 residues. CDR3 residues: CASSLGGFTQQVAQYF. The DNA of the CDR3 is TGTGCCAGCAGCTTAGGCGGTTTCACTCAGCAAGTTGCCCAGTACTTC.

The rearrangement links TRBV12-3 or TRBV12-4 to TRBJ2-1; 8 nucleotides agree with TRBD2. The junction had 9 bases not matched to a gene; V was cut back by 2 bases and J by 9 bases. The CDR3 totals 15 residues. The chain's CDR3 is CASSLKTGRGGEQFF. DNA of the CDR3: TGTGCCAGCAGTTTAAAAACCGGGAGGGGGGGTGAGCAGTTCTTC.

The rearrangement uses TRBV27 and TRBJ2-4, with unresolved D. The V end was cut by 5 bases, the J end by 1 base, with 12 bases between. The CDR3 contains 15 residues. The germline CDR1 and CDR2 sequences are MNHEY and SMNVEV (reference sequence). The CDR3 sequence is CASSPRRWAKNIQYF. The CDR3 DNA reads as TGTGCCAGCAGTCCCCGGAGATGGGCCAAAAACATTCAGTACTTC.

This chain links TRBV28 with TRBJ2-3; D may be TRBD2 (6 bases). Trimming cost V 7 bases and J 4 bases, with 18 bases left between them. This CDR3 region has 15 residues. Germline values: CDR1 MDHEN, CDR2 SYDVKM. The CDR3 nucleotides are TGTGCCAGCACCCCGAGCGGGCGCTCGTCAGATACGCAGTATTTT. Translating it yields CASTPSGRSSDTQYF.

This clonotype has just a few counts. This chain connects TRBV3-1 to TRBJ2-4; 12 bases line up with TRBD1. Trimming cost V 1 base and J 2 bases; bases outside gene matches: 12. This CDR3 has 20 amino acids. Germline CDR1 reads LGHDT; CDR2 reads YNNKEL (reference sequence). For the CDR3, the DNA is TGTGCCAGCAGCCAAGTGGTCGGGACAGGGGGCCTCAGGACCAAAAACATTCAGTACTTC. This codes for CASSQVVGTGGLRTKNIQYF.

The rearrangement uses TRBV28 and TRBJ1-5; D gene uncertain. Trimming took 6 bases from V and 5 from J, leaving 14 bases between them. Germline V gene lookup returns CDR1 MDHEN and CDR2 SYDVKM. The CDR3 has 14 residues. In nucleotides, the CDR3 is TGTGCCAGCAGCCCCGACGCATGGGATCAGCCCCAGCATTTT. Translating gives CASSPDAWDQPQHF.

This clonotype has a handful of counts. The CDR3: CSASEHRAFNQPQHF. The CDR3 coding sequence is TGCAGTGCTAGTGAACACAGGGCTTTCAATCAGCCCCAGCATTTT. V usage is TRBV20-1 and J usage is TRBJ1-5; TRBD1 is a possible D gene (6 bases). V was shortened by 3 bases and J by 3 bases, with 15 bases between the two germline ends. Per the germline V gene, CDR1 is DFQATT and CDR2 is SNEGSKA (reference sequence). The CDR3 has 15 residues.

This clonotype came up a few times. The chain has TRBV29-1 and TRBJ1-1; maybe TRBD1 (5 bases). Deletions cut 4 bases from V and 7 bases from J, with 7 bases between. The CDR3 consists of 10 residues. Germline assignment: CDR1 SQVTM and CDR2 ANQGSEA. CDR3 sequence reads: CSVGDGEAFF. The CDR3 nucleotides read TGCAGCGTTGGGGACGGTGAAGCTTTCTTT.

The J gene is TRBJ2-1, the V gene TRBV5-1; 13 bases line up with TRBD2. The last part of the DNA fits TRBJ2-7 better; the J call may be wrong. The CDR3 has 18 residues. Germline CDR1 SGHRS, CDR2 YFSETQ. CDR3 nucleotides: TGCGCCAGCAGCTATTTCGGGACTAGCGGGGCCTCCTACAATGAGCAGTACTTC. This gives the protein CASSYFGTSGASYNEQYF.

The CDR3 sequence is CASSVRVADTQYF. In nucleotides, the CDR3 is TGTGCCAGCAGTGTCAGGGTCGCAGATACGCAGTATTTT. V gene TRBV2 combines with J gene TRBJ2-3; perhaps TRBD1 as D (5 bases). This CDR3 spans 13 amino acids. Trimming took 4 bases from V and 4 from J, leaving 9 bases between them. Germline values: CDR1 SNHLY, CDR2 FYNNEI.

This clonotype was seen only once. J is TRBJ2-1 and V is TRBV12-3 or TRBV12-4; TRBD1 matches at 9 bases. The CDR3 spans 16 residues. The ends lost 3 bases at V and 0 bases at J; junction bases unmatched: 3. CDR3 sequence: CASSLPDRGSYNEQFF. CDR3 nucleotide sequence: TGTGCCAGCAGTTTGCCGGACAGGGGCTCCTACAATGAGCAGTTCTTC.

The chain couples TRBV20-1 to TRBJ2-7, with D possibly being TRBD1 (6 bases). Germline V gives CDR1 DFQATT, CDR2 SNEGSKA (reference sequence). Trimming cost V 7 bases and J 3 bases, with 22 bases left between them. CDR3 length: 15 residues. DNA for the CDR3: TGCAGTGTGGCCAATTCCGGGACACAAGGCTACGAGCAGTACTTC. Translating it yields CSVANSGTQGYEQYF.

V is TRBV24-1 and J is TRBJ2-3, with 7 positions matching TRBD2. The J segment lost 4 bases and the V segment lost 2 bases, leaving 11 bases of the junction unmatched. The germline gives CDR1 KGHDR, CDR2 SFDVKD. The CDR3 runs to 17 residues. The CDR3 reads CATSDSFSGLRADTQYF. CDR3 DNA sequence: TGTGCCACCAGTGATTCCTTCTCGGGACTACGTGCAGATACGCAGTATTTT.

This chain joins TRBV20-1 and TRBJ2-3; D gene unclear. This CDR3 region has 12 residues. The V gene lost 3 bases and the J gene lost 2 bases, with 6 bases spanning the gap. Germline CDR1 reads DFQATT; CDR2 reads SNEGSKA (reference sequence). The DNA for the CDR3 is TGCAGTGCTAGTCGGCCCACAGATACGCAGTATTTT. It yields the protein CSASRPTDTQYF.

V usage is TRBV2 and J usage is TRBJ2-3, with 9 bases matching TRBD2. From germline, CDR1 is SNHLY and CDR2 FYNNEI. V gave up 6 bases and J gave up 4 bases; unmatched junction bases: 11. CDR3 length equals 16 residues. The CDR3 spells CASRRLAASSADTQYF. CDR3 DNA: TGTGCCAGCAGAAGACTAGCGGCCTCTAGCGCAGATACGCAGTATTTT.

This chain links TRBV6-1 with TRBJ2-1, with TRBD1 matching 12 bases. The end of the DNA fits TRBJ2-7 better, so the J call may be wrong. The CDR3 runs 17 residues. CDR1 and CDR2 (germline): MNHNS, SASEGT. The CDR3 region has the DNA TGTGCCAGCAGCCGGGACAGGGGGCCGAGCTCCTACAATGAGCAGTACTTC. This sequence encodes CASSRDRGPSSYNEQYF.

This clonotype was detected only a few times. This chain connects TRBV2 to TRBJ1-1; D is unclear. V was shortened by 5 bases and J by 4 bases, with 14 bases between the two germline ends. CDR1 is SNHLY, CDR2 FYNNEI, per germline. The CDR3 consists of 14 residues. The CDR3 nucleotides read TGTGCCAGCAGTTTTATATGGGGAGGCACTGAAGCTTTCTTT. It encodes CASSFIWGGTEAFF.

This clonotype was detected a few times. This rearrangement joins TRBV6-1 to TRBJ1-2, with 7 bases lining up with TRBD1. The CDR3 sequence is 13 residues long. Germline V gene sequence: CDR1 MNHNS, CDR2 SASEGT. With 1 base clipped from V and 9 bases from J, the junction kept 5 bases outside the gene matches. This CDR3 reads CASSEGGGRRYTF. The CDR3, as DNA: TGTGCCAGCAGTGAAGGAGGGGGCAGGCGCTACACCTTC.

The V call is TRBV20-1, the J call TRBJ2-1; D unresolved. The CDR3 has 14 amino acids. Trimming took 2 bases from V and 1 from J, leaving 9 bases between them. Looked up from germline, CDR1 is DFQATT and CDR2 is SNEGSKA (reference sequence). The CDR3 sequence: CSARPSLSYNEQFF. CDR3 in DNA: TGCAGTGCTAGACCCTCGCTTTCCTACAATGAGCAGTTCTTC.